The TCR beta chain under discussion was sequenced for a study of blood T cell repertoires in COVID-19. Background on the study: Sites across the United States, Italy and Spain contributed samples from acute and convalescent COVID-19. PBMCs, B-cell-depleted T cells, or T cells provided the cDNA or gDNA that made up the material.

As handled by the study authors: The assay estimated nucleated cells by amplifying reference gene primers. Generated by immunoSEQ multiplex PCR, the TCRdb table keeps only in-frame clones and is missing some. From that table come the V and J calls and clone size; the DNA was used to work out D and trimming. The sample gives 130,000 to 150,000 clones, roughly 86% of which show up once; approximately 2.4% is in the top ten. The CDR3 consists of 16 residues. CDR1 is SGHTA, CDR2 FQGNSA, per germline. V was shortened by 2 bases and J by 6 bases, with 17 bases between the two germline ends. The specimen was peripheral blood. This chain connects TRBV7-2 to TRBJ2-1; D possibly corresponds to TRBD1 (5 bases). This TCR derives from a human donor in a cohort sampled during active COVID-19. The CDR3 DNA sequence: TGTGCCAGCAGCTTAATTCAGGGCAGGGCAGTCAATGAGCAGTTCTTC. Amino acids: CASSLIQGRAVNEQFF.